These 15 T cell receptor beta chains share one sample of origin, sequenced in a study of graft-versus-host responses after intestinal transplantation. Their antigens are not known. Clones were sequenced by immunoSEQ multiplex PCR, and TCRdb holds only the in-frame ones, with some missing. The sample yields around 100,000 clones, roughly nine tenths seen once. Source: unstimulated CD4+ T cells sorted from spleen or lymph node cells, taken before transplant. The receptors originated from a human donor who was the organ donor for an intestinal transplant.

A remark on this clone: The junction does not match germline at one end; this may be a read error. The V call is TRBV10-3, the J call TRBJ1-1; possible D gene TRBD1, 5 bases. CDR1 is ENHRY, CDR2 SYGVKD, per germline. This CDR3 region has 13 residues. The CDR3 sequence: CAIGERGATEAFF. The CDR3 region has the DNA TGTGCCATCGGTGAAAGAGGGGCCACTGAAGCTTTCTTT.

The chain combines TRBV5-1 with TRBJ1-3; TRBD1 aligns across 8 bases. V trimming: 3 bases; J trimming: 2 bases; junction bases outside the gene matches: 1. CDR3 length: 14 residues. Germline loops: CDR1 SGHRS, CDR2 YFSETQ. CDR3 nucleotides: TGCGCCAGCAGCTCGGACAGGGCTGGAAACACCATATATTTT. Translation gives CASSSDRAGNTIYF.

For the CDR3, the DNA is TGTGCCAGCAGCTTGGCGGAGGCCGGGGAGCTGTTTTTT. It is translated as CASSLAEAGELFF. The rearrangement uses TRBV5-4 and TRBJ2-2, with TRBD2 as a possible D gene (5 bases). CDR3 length: 13 amino acids. V lost 0 bases, J lost 6 bases, and 6 bases lay in between. Per germline, CDR1 SGHNT and CDR2 YYREEE (reference sequence).

The chain links TRBV6-1 to TRBJ1-1; no reliable D call. Germline CDR1 MNHNS, CDR2 SASEGT. This CDR3 has 14 amino acids. V lost 6 bases, J lost 5 bases, and 16 bases lay in between. The CDR3 sequence: CASSPGWTVTEAFF. CDR3 sequence (DNA): TGTGCCAGCAGCCCCGGGTGGACGGTGACTGAAGCTTTCTTT.

This chain links TRBV6-5 with TRBJ1-5, with 9 nucleotides matching TRBD1. V shed 6 bases, J shed 6 bases, and the junction held 9 bases outside the gene matches. In germline, CDR1 is MNHEY, CDR2 SVGAGI. This CDR3 spans 15 amino acids. DNA for the CDR3: TGTGCCAGCAGGCCAACAGGGGGCCGGGTTCAGCCCCAGCATTTT. Translating gives CASRPTGGRVQPQHF.

V usage is TRBV30 and J usage is TRBJ2-3; tentative D call: TRBD1 (5 bases). The CDR3 has 15 amino acids. The germline V gene encodes CDR1 GTSNPN and CDR2 SVGIG (reference sequence). With 0 bases removed from V and 0 bases from J, the gap between germline ends came to 10 bases. The CDR3 loop reads CAWSVTGFSTDTQYF. Here the CDR3 DNA reads TGTGCCTGGAGTGTAACAGGATTTAGCACAGATACGCAGTATTTT.

The chain is built from TRBV19 and TRBJ1-4; TRBD1 aligns across 7 bases. J was trimmed by 4 bases and V by 6 bases; bases with no gene match: 5. The CDR3 contains 14 residues. Germline V gene lookup returns CDR1 LNHDA and CDR2 SQIVND (reference sequence). CDR3 in amino acids: CASSLGQFNEKLFF. CDR3 in DNA: TGTGCCAGTAGCCTGGGACAGTTTAATGAAAAACTGTTTTTT.

The J gene is TRBJ1-3, the V gene TRBV5-1; D gene uncertain. V was cut by 4 bases and J by 0 bases, with 11 bases left in between. CDR3 size: 15 residues. The germline gives CDR1 SGHRS, CDR2 YFSETQ. CDR3 DNA sequence: TGCGCCAGCAGCCTGCCGAGAGTCTCTGGAAACACCATATATTTT. It translates to CASSLPRVSGNTIYF. Full variable domain (missing parts from reference TRBV5-1 and TRBJ1-3): KAGVTQTPRYLIKTRGQQVTLSCSPISGHRSVSWYQQTPGQGLQFLFEYFSETQRNKGNFPGRFSGRQFSNSRSEMNVSTLELGDSALYLCASSLPRVSGNTIYFGEGSWLTVV.

This clone appeared once. The chain couples TRBV2 to TRBJ2-7, with D maybe TRBD1 (6 bases). V was clipped by 2 bases and J by 4 bases, with 18 bases between them. This CDR3 contains 16 residues. Germline V gives CDR1 SNHLY, CDR2 FYNNEI. The CDR3 reads CASSEWGQLGDYEQYF. CDR3 coding DNA: TGTGCCAGCAGTGAATGGGGGCAACTGGGGGATTACGAGCAGTACTTC. The full variable domain, rest sourced from reference TRBV2 and TRBJ2-7, is EPEVTQTPSHQVTQMGQEVILRCVPISNHLYFYWYRQILGQKVEFLVSFYNNEISEKSEIFDDQFSVERPDGSNFTLKIRSTKLEDSAMYFCASSEWGQLGDYEQYFGPGTRLTVT.

The gene calls are TRBV2 and TRBJ1-6, with D perhaps TRBD1 (5 bases). With 8 bases removed from V and 5 bases from J, the gap between germline ends came to 16 bases. Germline V gene lookup returns CDR1 SNHLY and CDR2 FYNNEI. CDR3 length: 15 residues. The CDR3 nucleotides are TGTGCCAGCGGGGCGGAGGCCCAGAATAATTCACCCCTCCACTTT. It codes for CASGAEAQNNSPLHF.

The chain joins TRBV6-1 to TRBJ2-7; the D is unclear. CDR1 MNHNS and CDR2 SASEGT come from the germline V gene. The V end lost 3 bases, the J end lost 7 bases, and 7 bases lay between the germline ends. The CDR3 has 11 amino acids. The CDR3 is CASSEIREQYF. The CDR3 DNA reads TGTGCCAGCAGTGAGATACGGGAGCAGTACTTC.

V is TRBV12-1 and J is TRBJ2-3; the DNA was not used to check the table's D call, TRBD1. TRBV12-1 is a documented pseudogene. The CDR3 loop spans 14 amino acids. This chain's CDR3 is CASSFSGLVDTQYF. The CDR3 nucleotides read TGTGCCAGCAGCTTTAGTGGCCTCGTGGATACGCAGTATTTT.

The gene calls are TRBV6-4 and TRBJ2-3, with 12 bases aligning to TRBD2. From germline, CDR1 is MRHNA and CDR2 SNTAGT. V dropped 0 bases and J dropped 5; count of bases not matched to a gene: 3. The CDR3 runs to 16 residues. CDR3 sequence: CASSDSASGGGDTQYF. The CDR3 bases are TGTGCCAGCAGTGACTCCGCTAGCGGGGGGGGAGATACGCAGTATTTT.

This clone has just a few counts. V and J are TRBV4-1 and TRBJ2-7; a weak D match, TRBD2 (6 bases). Germline-derived CDR1 and CDR2 are MGHRA and YSYEKL. V gave up 4 bases and J gave up 2 bases, with 15 bases separating them. This CDR3 region has 15 residues. Here the CDR3 reads CASSRSGAGPYEQYF. In nucleotides, the CDR3 is TGCGCCAGCAGCCGATCGGGAGCGGGTCCCTACGAGCAGTACTTC.

This clone was seen a few times. This chain links TRBV19 with TRBJ1-2; TRBD1 aligns across 9 bases. CDR3 length: 16 residues. CDR1 is LNHDA and CDR2 is SQIVND in the germline V gene (reference sequence). The V gene end was trimmed by 4 bases and the J gene end by 5 bases; junction bases not matched to a gene: 11. The CDR3 loop is CASSRVQGALPYGYTF. The CDR3 coding sequence is TGTGCCAGTAGTAGAGTACAGGGGGCTCTTCCGTATGGCTACACCTTC. Supplemented by reference TRBV19 and TRBJ1-2, the full variable domain reads DGGITQSPKYLFRKEGQNVTLSCEQNLNHDAMYWYRQDPGQGLRLIYYSQIVNDFQKGDIAEGYSVSREKKESFPLTVTSAQKNPTAFYLCASSRVQGALPYGYTFGSGTRLTVV.